The 18 T cell receptor beta chains given below trace back to one sample, sequenced in a study of shared clonotypes between healthy human individuals. TCRdb keeps only in-frame clones here, not all; method: immunoSEQ multiplex PCR. Among just over 2,000,000 clones listed, 85% to 95% were seen once. Specimen: naive CD4+ T cells sorted from blood. Described subset: CD45RA+ positively selected. The receptors were sampled from a man between 18 and 29 years old in good health.

For the CDR3, the DNA is TGTGCCATCAGTGAGCCGATAGCGGGGGGGCGCGAGCAGTACTTC. This sequence encodes CAISEPIAGGREQYF. V and J are TRBV10-3 and TRBJ2-7; 11 positions match TRBD2. In germline, CDR1 is ENHRY, CDR2 SYGVKD. Trimming removed 2 bases from V and 6 bases from J; junction bases left unmatched: 6. The CDR3 totals 15 residues.

The rearrangement links TRBV7-2 to TRBJ2-7, with D unclear. Trimming left V 2 bases short and J 3 bases short, with 8 bases between. CDR1 SGHTA and CDR2 FQGNSA come from the germline V gene. This CDR3 region has 13 residues. The DNA for the CDR3 is TGTGCCAGCAGCTTACCACAGTTCTACGAGCAGTACTTC. Translated, it gives CASSLPQFYEQYF.

CDR3 in DNA: TGTGCCATCAGTGAAACGGGCCTGTCGGACGAGCAGTACTTC. It yields the protein CAISETGLSDEQYF. The chain links TRBV10-3 to TRBJ2-7; D gene uncertain. This CDR3 region has 14 residues. Germline CDR1 ENHRY, CDR2 SYGVKD. Trimming left V 3 bases short and J 5 bases short, with 14 bases between.

The chain is built from TRBV15 and TRBJ1-1; D is undetermined. Germline CDR1 reads LNHNV; CDR2 reads YYDKDF (reference sequence). Trimming took 3 bases from V and 0 from J, leaving 14 bases between them. The CDR3 is 16 residues long. For the CDR3, the DNA is TGTGCCACCAGCAGGGAACGGCAGGTCTTGAACACTGAAGCTTTCTTT. This gives the protein CATSRERQVLNTEAFF.

The rearrangement joins TRBV28 to TRBJ1-5; D unresolved. CDR1 MDHEN and CDR2 SYDVKM come from the germline V gene. The CDR3 consists of 13 residues. V lost 6 bases, J lost 3 bases, and 9 bases lay in between. Here the CDR3 DNA reads TGTGCCAGCAGCCTCAACACCAATCAGCCCCAGCATTTT. Encoded protein: CASSLNTNQPQHF. Full variable domain (remainder filled in from reference TRBV28 and TRBJ1-5): DVKVTQSSRYLVKRTGEKVFLECVQDMDHENMFWYRQDPGLGLRLIYFSYDVKMKEKGDIPEGYSVSREKKERFSLILESASTNQTSMYLCASSLNTNQPQHFGDGTRLSIL.

This chain connects TRBV2 to TRBJ2-2, with TRBD2 identical over 14 bases. Germline V gives CDR1 SNHLY, CDR2 FYNNEI. Losses at the gene ends were 6 bases for V and 7 bases for J; bases not matched to a gene: 4. This CDR3 has 15 amino acids. CDR3 DNA sequence: TGTGCCAGCAGCCAGGGACTAGCGGGAGTCGGGGAGCTGTTTTTT. This encodes CASSQGLAGVGELFF.

This clone has a count of ten or more. CDR3 coding DNA: TGTGCCAGCAGGACAGGGCCCACCGGGGAGCTGTTTTTT. Protein product: CASRTGPTGELFF. The chain joins TRBV7-2 to TRBJ2-2, with 7 nucleotides matching TRBD1. Per germline, CDR1 SGHTA and CDR2 FQGNSA. This CDR3 has 13 residues. Unmatched junction bases numbered 2, after V lost 6 bases and J lost 4 bases.

In its sample, this clone was seen once. The chain uses TRBV7-2 and TRBJ2-5; 10 nucleotides agree with TRBD2. The CDR3 is 16 residues long. From germline, CDR1 is SGHTA and CDR2 FQGNSA. V dropped 4 bases and J dropped 1; count of bases not matched to a gene: 6. The CDR3 DNA follows: TGTGCCAGCAGCTGGCTAGCGGGGGTGAGCCAAGAGACCCAGTACTTC. It specifies CASSWLAGVSQETQYF.

V and J are TRBV7-6 and TRBJ1-3; D gene unclear. V gave up 3 bases and J gave up 0 bases, with 6 bases separating them. CDR1 and CDR2 from the germline V gene are SGHVS and FNYEAQ. The CDR3 loop spans 14 amino acids. The CDR3, as DNA: TGTGCCAGCAGCTTTTCCGACTCTGGAAACACCATATATTTT. Its translation is CASSFSDSGNTIYF.

This clone was observed once. The rearrangement uses TRBV5-4 and TRBJ2-3; the D gene is possibly TRBD2 (6 bases). The CDR3 contains 17 residues. CDR1 and CDR2 (germline): SGHNT, YYREEE (reference sequence). V was pared by 6 bases and J by 0 bases, with 20 bases between. As DNA, the CDR3 is TGTGCCAGCACCCCCCGCCCCGGGACTCCTAGCACAGATACGCAGTATTTT. As protein: CASTPRPGTPSTDTQYF. Based on the CDR3 plus reference TRBV5-4 and TRBJ2-3, the full variable domain is ETGVTQSPTHLIKTRGQQVTLRCSSQSGHNTVSWYQQALGQGPQFIFQYYREEENGRGNFPPRFSGLQFPNYSSELNVNALELDDSALYLCASTPRPGTPSTDTQYFGPGTRLTVL.

V usage is TRBV7-9 and J usage is TRBJ2-1; 11 nucleotides match TRBD1. Trimming removed 5 bases from V and 0 bases from J; junction bases left unmatched: 6. The CDR3 has 17 residues. Germline loops: CDR1 SEHNR, CDR2 FQNEAQ (reference sequence). CDR3 DNA sequence: TGTGCCAGCAGCCCAGGCGGGACAGGGGGCTCCTACAATGAGCAGTTCTTC. Its translation: CASSPGGTGGSYNEQFF.

The chain combines TRBV19 with TRBJ2-3, with 7 positions matching TRBD2. The CDR3 consists of 15 residues. CDR1 is LNHDA and CDR2 is SQIVND in the germline V gene (reference sequence). Trimming at V came to 6 bases and at J to 2 bases, leaving 8 bases not matched to a gene. As DNA, the CDR3 is TGTGCCAGTAGCAGGGACCAGCGGGACACAGATACGCAGTATTTT. Amino acids: CASSRDQRDTDTQYF. The whole variable domain, filled in from reference TRBV19 and TRBJ2-3, reads DGGITQSPKYLFRKEGQNVTLSCEQNLNHDAMYWYRQDPGQGLRLIYYSQIVNDFQKGDIAEGYSVSREKKESFPLTVTSAQKNPTAFYLCASSRDQRDTDTQYFGPGTRLTVL.

The chain couples TRBV2 to TRBJ1-1, with no clear D. The CDR3 length is 14 residues. V lost 0 bases, J lost 0 bases, and 5 bases lay in between. Per germline, CDR1 SNHLY and CDR2 FYNNEI. The CDR3 bases are TGTGCCAGCAGTGAAGCCCCCATGAACACTGAAGCTTTCTTT. Its protein product is CASSEAPMNTEAFF.

This clone was recorded once. This rearrangement joins TRBV5-4 to TRBJ2-1, with a possible D match to TRBD1 (5 bases). The CDR3 totals 14 residues. Trimming removed 1 base at V and 4 bases at J, with 9 bases between. Germline CDR1 and CDR2: SGHNT and YYREEE (reference sequence). The CDR3 loop reads CASSLSRGYNEQFF. The CDR3 nucleotides are TGTGCCAGCAGCTTGTCTAGGGGTTACAATGAGCAGTTCTTC.

The chain carries TRBV5-6 and TRBJ2-7, with 8 bases that match TRBD2. With V trimmed by 2 bases and J by 0 bases, 13 bases remained unmatched. Germline V CDR1 and CDR2: SGHDT, YYEEEE. The CDR3 contains 18 residues. CDR3 region: CASSLYRAGAHSSYEQYF. CDR3 DNA: TGTGCCAGCAGCTTATATCGAGCGGGGGCCCATAGCTCCTACGAGCAGTACTTC. The variable domain in full, with the rest retrieved from reference TRBV5-6 and TRBJ2-7, is DAGVTQSPTHLIKTRGQQVTLRCSPKSGHDTVSWYQQALGQGPQFIFQYYEEEERQRGNFPDRFSGHQFPNYSSELNVNALLLGDSALYLCASSLYRAGAHSSYEQYFGPGTRLTVT.

The gene calls are TRBV11-3 and TRBJ1-6; D gene unclear. V dropped 5 bases and J dropped 0 bases, with 11 bases sitting between them. CDR1 and CDR2 from the germline V gene are SGHNT and YENEEA. The CDR3 totals 16 residues. The CDR3 DNA follows: TGTGCCAGCAGCCTGAGATGGAGCTCCTATAATTCACCCCTCCACTTT. Encoded protein: CASSLRWSSYNSPLHF.

This rearrangement joins TRBV7-9 to TRBJ2-7, with TRBD1 matching 8 bases. The V segment lost 3 bases and the J segment 0 bases; nucleotides outside the gene matches: 1. CDR3 length equals 14 residues. Germline CDR1 reads SEHNR; CDR2 reads FQNEAQ (reference sequence). The CDR3 nucleotides are TGTGCCAGCAGCTTGGACAGGGACTCCTACGAGCAGTACTTC. As protein: CASSLDRDSYEQYF.

The V and J genes are TRBV25-1 and TRBJ2-7; possibly TRBD1 or TRBD2 for D (5 bases each). The CDR3 spans 14 residues. Trimming removed 4 bases at V and 7 bases at J, with 17 bases between. Germline V gives CDR1 MGHDK, CDR2 SYGVNS. The CDR3 here is CASSVAGRSGEQYF. Here the CDR3 DNA reads TGTGCCAGCAGTGTCGCAGGGCGGTCGGGGGAGCAGTACTTC.